These T cell receptor beta chains were read from a single sample in a study of blood T cell repertoires in COVID-19. TCRdb's table, derived via immunoSEQ multiplex PCR, lists solely in-frame clones and lacks some. The data contain 200,000 to 250,000 clones, 92% of them seen just once; the ten biggest clones take up about 0.8%. Sequencing was carried out using peripheral blood. These receptors came from a man aged 55 to 70 with COVID-19, enrolled during active disease. Each CDR3 is given with its conserved first and last residue. Each record gives: J gene, CDR3 length, D gene, clone size, V gene, CDR3 DNA, CDR3 protein. D genes are given only for firm matches. Size values are once, few and many counts, or a class for expanded clones, and some rows have none.

TRBJ2-7 | 17 | TRBD1 | . | TRBV5-1 | TGCGCCAGCCGCTCAAATACAGGGGGCCCGAGCTCCTACGAGCAGTACTTC | CASRSNTGGPSSYEQYF
TRBJ2-1 | 15 | . | once | TRBV6-5 | TGTGCCAGCAGTTACGATAGCCGGTCCGGTCTTCAGCAGTTCTTC | CASSYDSRSGLQQFF
TRBJ2-2 | 14 | . | . | TRBV19 | TGTGCCAGTAGCTGGACAGCGGGGACCGGGGAGCTGTTTTTT | CASSWTAGTGELFF
TRBJ2-3 | 12 | . | . | TRBV11-2 | TGTGCCAGCAGCTTACAGACAGATACGCAGTATTTT | CASSLQTDTQYF
TRBJ1-6 | 15 | . | . | TRBV27 | TGTGCCAGTCTTTCGCAGGGCACAAATAATTCACCCCTCCACTTT | CASLSQGTNNSPLHF
TRBJ2-7 | 15 | TRBD2 | once | TRBV11-2 | TGTGCCAGCAGCGCTAGGGCTAGCGGGAGCTACGAGCAGTACTTC | CASSARASGSYEQYF
TRBJ2-1 | 15 | TRBD1 | . | TRBV5-4 | TGTGCCAGCAGACAGGACAGGGGGCAATACAATGAGCAGTTCTTC | CASRQDRGQYNEQFF
TRBJ1-1 | 13 | . | . | TRBV7-9 | TGTGCCAGCAGCACTCGATTGAACACTGAAGCTTTCTTT | CASSTRLNTEAFF
TRBJ2-7 | 15 | TRBD1 | . | TRBV9 | TGTGCCAGCAGTACCACCGGGACAGGGAACGACGAGCAGTACTTC | CASSTTGTGNDEQYF
TRBJ2-5 | 14 | . | . | TRBV29-1 | TGCAGCGTTGGAGGTGCTCCCGAGGGAGAGACCCAGTACTTC | CSVGGAPEGETQYF
TRBJ1-2 | 13 | . | once | TRBV6-6 | TGTGCCAGCCGAATCTCGGGGGGCGGTGGCTACACCTTC | CASRISGGGGYTF
TRBJ1-5 | 14 | . | once | TRBV30 | TGTGCCTGGAGTATCGGACAGAGCAATCAGCCCCAGCATTTT | CAWSIGQSNQPQHF
TRBJ2-2 | 18 | TRBD2 | . | TRBV18 | TGTGCCAGCTCACTGCGAGCGGGAGGGCCGTCGAACACCGGGGAGCTGTTTTTT | CASSLRAGGPSNTGELFF
TRBJ2-3 | 14 | . | . | TRBV30 | TGTGCCTGGAGTGTTCATAGCACCACAGATACGCAGTATTTT | CAWSVHSTTDTQYF
TRBJ1-1 | 15 | . | . | TRBV2 | TGTGCCAGCAGTTACATGACAGGCGGCAACACTGAAGCTTTCTTT | CASSYMTGGNTEAFF
TRBJ2-7 | 13 | . | . | TRBV11-2 | TGTGCCAGCAGCCTCTCGAGCTCCTACGAGCAGTACTTC | CASSLSSSYEQYF
TRBJ2-1 | 15 | TRBD2 | . | TRBV11-3 | TGTGCCAGCAGCTTAGGCGGGGGGGGCAACAATGAGCAGTTCTTC | CASSLGGGGNNEQFF
TRBJ1-1 | 17 | TRBD1 | once | TRBV5-5 | TGTGCCAGCAGCTTACGACCACGACAGGGGGCGAACACTGAAGCTTTCTTT | CASSLRPRQGANTEAFF
TRBJ1-2 | 16 | . | . | TRBV4-1 | TGCGCCAGCAGCCAAGATCTTAAAGGGGGTGGCTATGGCTACACCTTC | CASSQDLKGGGYGYTF
TRBJ2-7 | 16 | TRBD2 | once | TRBV3-1/TRBV3-2 | TGTGCCAGCAGCTGGGGACTAGCGGGGGGGATGTACGAGCAGTACTTC | CASSWGLAGGMYEQYF
TRBJ2-4 | 17 | TRBD2 | . | TRBV6-4 | TGTGCCAGCAGGAGGGGATTGGGATTAGCGGGAAGGAACATTCAGTACTTC | CASRRGLGLAGRNIQYF
TRBJ2-1 | 13 | TRBD2 | . | TRBV6-5 | TGTGCCACCCAGCGGGGCTCCTACAATGAGCAGTTCTTC | CATQRGSYNEQFF
TRBJ2-2 | 15 | TRBD2 | . | TRBV7-2 | TGTGCCAGCAGCCCAGGGACTAGCGGGAGTGGGGAGCTGTTTTTT | CASSPGTSGSGELFF
TRBJ2-7 | 16 | TRBD1 | . | TRBV19 | TGTGCCAGCACGGCAGGGGACAGGGTTTCCCCCTACGAGCAGTACTTC | CASTAGDRVSPYEQYF
TRBJ1-1 | 15 | . | . | TRBV9 | TGTGCCAGCAGCGTTTCCGAGGGTAGGAACACTGAAGCTTTCTTT | CASSVSEGRNTEAFF
TRBJ2-1 | 15 | TRBD2 | . | TRBV6-4 | TGTGCCAGCAGTTTAGCGGGGGGACCTTACAATGAGCAGTTCTTC | CASSLAGGPYNEQFF
TRBJ1-2 | 15 | TRBD1 | . | TRBV19 | TGTGCCAGTAGTATAACCGGGACAGGGGGCGATGGCTACACCTTC | CASSITGTGGDGYTF
TRBJ2-1 | 12 | TRBD1 | few | TRBV7-2 | TGTGCCAGCAGCCCAGAGGGGACAGGGCAGTTCTTC | CASSPEGTGQFF
TRBJ2-7 | 13 | . | . | TRBV3-1/TRBV3-2 | TGTGCCAGCAGCCAAGTCAGCTCCTACGAGCAGTACTTC | CASSQVSSYEQYF
TRBJ1-2 | 14 | . | . | TRBV30 | TGTGCCTGGAGTCACGGGACAAACAACTATGGCTACACCTTC | CAWSHGTNNYGYTF
TRBJ1-1 | 13 | . | . | TRBV2 | TGTGCCAGCAGTGAAAGTCGTCGGACAGTGGCTTTCTTT | CASSESRRTVAFF
TRBJ2-1 | 16 | TRBD2 | . | TRBV4-1 | TGCGCCAGCAGCCTCCGAAGCGGGACCCCCTACAATGAGCAGTTCTTC | CASSLRSGTPYNEQFF
TRBJ2-2 | 14 | . | few | TRBV5-1 | TGCGCCAGCAACCGCGGCACTAACACCGGGGAGCTGTTTTTT | CASNRGTNTGELFF
TRBJ2-7 | 14 | TRBD2 | . | TRBV27 | TGTGCCAGCAGTTTACGGGGGGGTCGCTACGAGCAGTACTTC | CASSLRGGRYEQYF
TRBJ2-2 | 13 | . | . | TRBV29-1 | TGCAGCGTTGGTTCACACGCCACCGGGGAGCTGTTTTTT | CSVGSHATGELFF
TRBJ2-3 | 17 | TRBD1 | . | TRBV5-1 | TGCGCCAGCAGCCGCGATGCATCGGGACAGAGCACAGATACGCAGTATTTT | CASSRDASGQSTDTQYF
TRBJ2-7 | 17 | . | once | TRBV5-6 | TGTGCCAGCAGCCCTCGCTACCTGACAGGAATGTGGTACGAGCAGTACTTC | CASSPRYLTGMWYEQYF
TRBJ1-1 | 14 | . | . | TRBV7-9 | TGTGCCAGCAGCCCCTCTAGAGTGAACACTGAAGCTTTCTTT | CASSPSRVNTEAFF
TRBJ2-5 | 13 | . | . | TRBV19 | TGTGCCAGTAGTATAATGGGAGGAGAGACCCAGTACTTC | CASSIMGGETQYF
TRBJ1-1 | 16 | TRBD1 | . | TRBV19 | TGTGCCAGTAGTATAGCCTCATACAGGGGAGGAACTGAAGCTTTCTTT | CASSIASYRGGTEAFF
TRBJ1-1 | 15 | TRBD1 | . | TRBV15 | TGTGCCACCAGCACCCCGACAGGGGGATACACTGAAGCTTTCTTT | CATSTPTGGYTEAFF
TRBJ1-2 | 12 | . | . | TRBV14 | TGTGCCAGCAGCCAAGACGAGTATGGCTACACCTTC | CASSQDEYGYTF
TRBJ2-1 | 14 | TRBD2 | . | TRBV27 | TGTGCCAGCAGTTCAGCGGGAGCCTACAATGAGCAGTTCTTC | CASSSAGAYNEQFF
TRBJ2-7 | 14 | TRBD2 | . | TRBV28 | TGTGCCAGCCCTAGCGGGAGTGGCTCCTACGAGCAGTACTTC | CASPSGSGSYEQYF